The source of this T cell receptor beta chain is a study of CXCR3-negative and CXCR3-positive naive CD8 T cells. General observations from the study: The authors found comparable surface CD5 between naive subsets and inferred TCR strength from TRB CDR3 properties. Similar TRBV-TRBJ usage characterized naive CXCR3-negative and CXCR3-positive cells; memory cells differed. High diversity, comparable across both naive subsets, contrasted with much lower diversity in memory CD8+ cells.

A word on this clonotype: The antigen is undetermined.

Germline lookup yields CDR1 DFQATT and CDR2 SNEGSKA (reference sequence). The length of the CDR3 is 15 residues. The method, 5' RACE with UMI labels, was used to prepare the TRB cDNA libraries. TCRdb processed the 5' RACE reads again and assigns one entry to each CDR3 protein, with no DNA. With some 130,000 distinct CDR3 sequences in the sample, the ten largest clones hold approximately 0.46%. The gene calls are TRBV20-1 and TRBJ2-1; TCRdb selects TRBD1, and the lack of DNA leaves this call unchecked. This receptor was identified in a human donor in good health. Some clones in this sample may be carry-over from other donors' samples. Sequencing was done on a sample of naive CXCR3- CD8+ T cells from blood. Subset of the sample: CD45RO-CCR7+CD27+CD95- naive CD8+ T cells lacking CXCR3 (TNR3-). The CDR3 is CSARALGAAYNEQFF.